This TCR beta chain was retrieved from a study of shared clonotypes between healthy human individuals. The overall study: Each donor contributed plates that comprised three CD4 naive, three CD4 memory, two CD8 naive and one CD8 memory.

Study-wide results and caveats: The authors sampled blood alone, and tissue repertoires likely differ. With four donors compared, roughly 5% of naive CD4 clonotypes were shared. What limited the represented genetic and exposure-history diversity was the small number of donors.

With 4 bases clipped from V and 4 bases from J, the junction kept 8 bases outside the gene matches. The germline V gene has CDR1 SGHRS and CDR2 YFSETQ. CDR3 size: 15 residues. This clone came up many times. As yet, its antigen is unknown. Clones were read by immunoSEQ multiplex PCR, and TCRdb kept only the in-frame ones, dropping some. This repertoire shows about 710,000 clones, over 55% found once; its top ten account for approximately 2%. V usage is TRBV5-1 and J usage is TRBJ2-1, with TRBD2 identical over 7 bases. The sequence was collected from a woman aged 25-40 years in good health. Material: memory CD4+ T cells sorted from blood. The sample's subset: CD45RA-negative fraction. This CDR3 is CASSISSGGYNEQFF. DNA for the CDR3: TGCGCCAGCAGCATTTCTAGCGGAGGGTACAATGAGCAGTTCTTC.